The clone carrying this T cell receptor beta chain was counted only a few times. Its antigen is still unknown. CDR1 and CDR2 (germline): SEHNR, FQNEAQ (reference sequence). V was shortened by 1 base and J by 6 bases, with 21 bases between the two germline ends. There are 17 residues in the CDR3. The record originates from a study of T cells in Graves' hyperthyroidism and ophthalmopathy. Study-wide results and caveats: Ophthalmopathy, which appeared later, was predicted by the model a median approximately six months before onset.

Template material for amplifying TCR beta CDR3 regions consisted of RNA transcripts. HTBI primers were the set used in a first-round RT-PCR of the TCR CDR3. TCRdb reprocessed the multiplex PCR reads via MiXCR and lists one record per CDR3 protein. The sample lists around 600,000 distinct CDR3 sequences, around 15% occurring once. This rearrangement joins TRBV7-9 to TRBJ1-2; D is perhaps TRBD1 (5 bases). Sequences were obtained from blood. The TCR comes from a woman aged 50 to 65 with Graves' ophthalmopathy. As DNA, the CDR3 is TGTGCCAGCAGCTTAGAGCGGGGACCTCTTCAGGTGGATGGCTACACCTTC. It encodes CASSLERGPLQVDGYTF.